This T cell receptor beta chain was recorded in a study of CD8 T cells in Susac syndrome. Reverse transcription used roughly 0.45 to 1 ug RNA and random hexamers. MiXCR was run by TCRdb on the immunoSEQ multiplex PCR reads, yielding one entry per CDR3 protein. In the table there are approximately 110,000 distinct CDR3 sequences, about 95% of which are singletons. The CD8+ and CD4+ T cells were isolated magnetically using a negative isolation approach, whereas the TEMRA cells were enriched by FACS. Trimming cost V 2 bases and J 5 bases; bases outside gene matches: 14. The CDR3 is made up of 18 amino acids.

The V gene is TRBV23-1, the J gene TRBJ1-4; TRBD1 aligns across 7 bases. TRBV23-1 is filed as an ORF, its function uncertain. Specimen: CD4+ T cells from PBMCs. This clonotype was sampled from a human donor in good health. The CDR3, as DNA: TGCGCCAGCAGTCAAAATCCCGGCGACAGGGATCGGAATGAAAAACTGTTTTTT. Protein: CASSQNPGDRDRNEKLFF.